A selection of T cell receptor beta chains follows, all from one sample in a study of STAT5B mutations in CD4+ large granular lymphocyte leukemia. Clones were read by immunoSEQ multiplex PCR, and TCRdb kept only the in-frame ones, dropping some. The sample has about 32,000 clones, 70% to 90% seen once; the top ten hold around 0.41%. The specimen sequenced was CD4+ T cells from blood buffy coats. The receptors derive from a human donor in good health. Both conserved end residues are part of each CDR3. The order of the fields is J gene, V gene, CDR3 protein.

J gene: TRBJ2-7
V gene: TRBV6-1
CDR3 protein: CASSEIAGRVTNEQYF

J gene: TRBJ2-7
V gene: TRBV27
CDR3 protein: CASMRTSRNEQYF

J gene: TRBJ2-1
V gene: TRBV7-3
CDR3 protein: CASSFRLAGVNEQFF

J gene: TRBJ2-5
V gene: TRBV19
CDR3 protein: CASSGRQETQYF

J gene: TRBJ1-5
V gene: TRBV19
CDR3 protein: CASRTADGPQHF

J gene: TRBJ2-1
V gene: TRBV28
CDR3 protein: CASSPVAESYNEQFF

J gene: TRBJ2-1
V gene: TRBV2
CDR3 protein: CASRTGNLAYNEQFF

J gene: TRBJ2-7
V gene: TRBV18
CDR3 protein: CASSPDGPNEQYF

J gene: TRBJ2-3
V gene: TRBV5-6
CDR3 protein: CASSLVITPRGTDTQYF

J gene: TRBJ2-7
V gene: TRBV6-5
CDR3 protein: CASSSGLVPYEQYF

J gene: TRBJ2-3
V gene: TRBV10-3
CDR3 protein: CAISGGLDGTDTQYF

J gene: TRBJ2-1
V gene: TRBV2
CDR3 protein: CASRALGDEQFF

J gene: TRBJ2-1
V gene: TRBV19
CDR3 protein: CASSIPSAYPEQFF

J gene: TRBJ1-4
V gene: TRBV7-9
CDR3 protein: CASSLAGAHPEKLFF

J gene: TRBJ2-7
V gene: TRBV7-8
CDR3 protein: CASSLAGTSAPYEQYF

J gene: TRBJ1-1
V gene: TRBV28
CDR3 protein: CASYQGANTEAFF

J gene: TRBJ1-6
V gene: TRBV13
CDR3 protein: CASSLDPGWNSPLHF

J gene: TRBJ1-1
V gene: TRBV6-6
CDR3 protein: CASSYRTGNTEAFF

J gene: TRBJ1-3
V gene: TRBV10-3
CDR3 protein: CAISDSGNTIYF

J gene: TRBJ1-2
V gene: TRBV27
CDR3 protein: CASSSQGSGGYTF

J gene: TRBJ1-1
V gene: TRBV21-1
CDR3 protein: CASSKVRPGMNTEAFF

J gene: TRBJ2-7
V gene: TRBV5-1
CDR3 protein: CASSPGQTSGHEQYF

J gene: TRBJ1-2
V gene: TRBV5-6
CDR3 protein: CASSLARSSRNANYGYTF

J gene: TRBJ2-1
V gene: TRBV7-9
CDR3 protein: CASSLGGTSGVRNEQFF

J gene: TRBJ1-2
V gene: TRBV18
CDR3 protein: CASSPGQPLSSANYGYTF

J gene: TRBJ1-2
V gene: TRBV28
CDR3 protein: CASSSTGGVWSYTF

J gene: TRBJ2-7
V gene: TRBV5-1
CDR3 protein: CASSPGGEYEQYF